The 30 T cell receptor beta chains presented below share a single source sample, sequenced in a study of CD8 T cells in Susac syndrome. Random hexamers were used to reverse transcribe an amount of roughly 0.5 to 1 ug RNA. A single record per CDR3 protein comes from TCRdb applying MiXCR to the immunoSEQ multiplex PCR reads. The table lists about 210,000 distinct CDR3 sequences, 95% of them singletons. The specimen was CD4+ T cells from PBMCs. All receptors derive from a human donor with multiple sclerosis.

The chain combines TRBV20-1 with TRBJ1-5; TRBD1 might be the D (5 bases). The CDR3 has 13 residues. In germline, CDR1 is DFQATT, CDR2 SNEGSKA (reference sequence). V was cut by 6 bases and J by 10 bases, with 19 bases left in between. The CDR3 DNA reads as TGCAGTGCACAGGACGTCCCCGGTAGCCCCCAGCATTTT. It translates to CSAQDVPGSPQHF.

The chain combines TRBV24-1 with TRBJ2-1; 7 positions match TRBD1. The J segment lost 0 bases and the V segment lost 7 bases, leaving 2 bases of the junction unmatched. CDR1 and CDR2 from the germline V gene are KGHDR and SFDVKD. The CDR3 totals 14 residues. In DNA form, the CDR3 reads TGTGCCACCAGCGGGGACAGCTCCTACAATGAGCAGTTCTTC. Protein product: CATSGDSSYNEQFF.

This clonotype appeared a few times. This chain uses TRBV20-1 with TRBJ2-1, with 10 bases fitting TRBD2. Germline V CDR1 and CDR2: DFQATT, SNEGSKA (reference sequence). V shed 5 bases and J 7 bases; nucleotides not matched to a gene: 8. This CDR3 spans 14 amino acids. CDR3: CSAPLAGVSNEQFF. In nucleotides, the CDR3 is TGCAGTGCTCCGCTAGCGGGAGTAAGTAATGAGCAGTTCTTC.

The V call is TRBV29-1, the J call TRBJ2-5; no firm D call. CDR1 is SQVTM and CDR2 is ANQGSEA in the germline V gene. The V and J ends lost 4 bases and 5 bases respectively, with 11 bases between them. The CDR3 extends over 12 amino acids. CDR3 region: CSVGAGWETQYF. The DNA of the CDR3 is TGCAGCGTTGGGGCCGGTTGGGAGACCCAGTACTTC. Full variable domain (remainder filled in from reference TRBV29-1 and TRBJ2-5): SAVISQKPSRDICQRGTSLTIQCQVDSQVTMMFWYRQQPGQSLTLIATANQGSEATYESGFVIDKFPISRPNLTFSTLTVSNMSPEDSSIYLCSVGAGWETQYFGPGTRLLVL.

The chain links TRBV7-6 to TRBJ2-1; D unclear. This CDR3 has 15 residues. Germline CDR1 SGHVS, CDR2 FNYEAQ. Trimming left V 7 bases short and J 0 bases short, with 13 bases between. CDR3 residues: CASTPIGVSYNEQFF. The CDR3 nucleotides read TGTGCCAGCACCCCAATTGGGGTCTCCTACAATGAGCAGTTCTTC.

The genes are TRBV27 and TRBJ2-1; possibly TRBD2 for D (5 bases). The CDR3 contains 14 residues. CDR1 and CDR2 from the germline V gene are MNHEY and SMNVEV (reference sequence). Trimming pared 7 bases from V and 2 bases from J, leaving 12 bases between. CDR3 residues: CASTRSGAYNEQFF. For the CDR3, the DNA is TGTGCCAGCACCAGATCCGGGGCCTACAATGAGCAGTTCTTC.

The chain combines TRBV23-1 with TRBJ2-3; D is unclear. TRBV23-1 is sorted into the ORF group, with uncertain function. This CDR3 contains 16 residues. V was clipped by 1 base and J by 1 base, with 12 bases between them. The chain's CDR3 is CASSQLEVSGTDTQYF. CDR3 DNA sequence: TGCGCCAGCAGTCAATTGGAAGTCTCGGGCACAGATACGCAGTATTTT.

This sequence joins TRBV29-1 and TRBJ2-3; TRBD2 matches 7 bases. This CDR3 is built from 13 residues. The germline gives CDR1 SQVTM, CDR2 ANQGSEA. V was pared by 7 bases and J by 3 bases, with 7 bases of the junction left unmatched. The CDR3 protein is CSAQRDDTDTQYF. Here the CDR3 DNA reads TGCAGCGCCCAGCGGGATGATACAGATACGCAGTATTTT.

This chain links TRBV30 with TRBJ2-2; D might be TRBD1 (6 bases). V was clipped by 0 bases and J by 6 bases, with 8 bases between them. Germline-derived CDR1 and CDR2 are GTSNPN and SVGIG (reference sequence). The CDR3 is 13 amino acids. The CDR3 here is CAWSVQGPGELFF. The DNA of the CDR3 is TGTGCCTGGAGTGTACAGGGACCCGGGGAGCTGTTTTTT.

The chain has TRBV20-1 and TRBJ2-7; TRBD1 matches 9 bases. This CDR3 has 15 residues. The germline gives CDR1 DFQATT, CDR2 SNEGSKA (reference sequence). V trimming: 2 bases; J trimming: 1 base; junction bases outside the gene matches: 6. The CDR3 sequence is CSARIYRGRSYEQYF. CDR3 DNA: TGCAGTGCTAGAATCTACAGGGGGCGTTCCTACGAGCAGTACTTC.

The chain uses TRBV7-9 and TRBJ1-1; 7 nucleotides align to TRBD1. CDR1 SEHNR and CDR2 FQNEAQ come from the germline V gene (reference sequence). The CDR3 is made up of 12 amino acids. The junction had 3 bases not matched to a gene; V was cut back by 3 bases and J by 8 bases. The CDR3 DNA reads TGTGCCAGCAGCTTGGAACAGGGGGAAGCTTTCTTT. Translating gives CASSLEQGEAFF.

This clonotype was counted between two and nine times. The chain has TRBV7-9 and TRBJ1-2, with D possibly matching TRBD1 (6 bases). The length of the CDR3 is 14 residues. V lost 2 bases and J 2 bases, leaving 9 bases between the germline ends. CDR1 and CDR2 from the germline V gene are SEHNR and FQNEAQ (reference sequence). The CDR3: CASSLSGGNYGYTF. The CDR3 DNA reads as TGTGCCAGCAGCTTATCCGGGGGCAACTATGGCTACACCTTC.

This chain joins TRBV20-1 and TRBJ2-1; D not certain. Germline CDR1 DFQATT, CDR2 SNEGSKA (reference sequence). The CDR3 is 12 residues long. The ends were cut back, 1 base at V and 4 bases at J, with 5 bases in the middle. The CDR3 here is CSARASYNEQFF. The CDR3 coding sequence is TGCAGTGCTAGAGCTTCTTACAATGAGCAGTTCTTC.

The CDR3 region is CSARVGGAYGYTF. The DNA for the CDR3 is TGCAGTGCTAGAGTTGGAGGGGCATATGGCTACACCTTC. The rearrangement uses TRBV20-1 and TRBJ1-2; perhaps TRBD1 as D (5 bases). CDR1 is DFQATT and CDR2 is SNEGSKA in the germline V gene (reference sequence). V lost 1 base and J 5 bases, leaving 11 bases between the germline ends. This CDR3 has 13 amino acids.

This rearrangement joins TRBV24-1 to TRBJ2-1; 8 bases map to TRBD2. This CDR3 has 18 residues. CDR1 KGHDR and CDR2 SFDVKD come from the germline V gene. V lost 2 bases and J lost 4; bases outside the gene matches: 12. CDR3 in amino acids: CATSDSSRSGGIYNEQFF. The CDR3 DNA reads TGTGCCACCAGTGATTCGTCCCGGAGCGGGGGAATATACAATGAGCAGTTCTTC.

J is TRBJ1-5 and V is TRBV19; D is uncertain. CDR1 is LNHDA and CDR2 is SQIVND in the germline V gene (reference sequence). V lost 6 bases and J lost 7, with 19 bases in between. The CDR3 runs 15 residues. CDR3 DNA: TGTGCCAGTAGAGGGCGAAGGGATGGCAGCCAGCCCCAGCATTTT. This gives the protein CASRGRRDGSQPQHF.

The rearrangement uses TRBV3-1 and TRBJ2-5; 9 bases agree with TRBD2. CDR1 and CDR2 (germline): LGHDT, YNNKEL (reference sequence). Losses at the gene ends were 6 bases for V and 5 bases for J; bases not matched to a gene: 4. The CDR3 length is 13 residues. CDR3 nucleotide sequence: TGTGCCAGCAGGCGGGGGGGCCACGAGACCCAGTACTTC. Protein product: CASRRGGHETQYF.

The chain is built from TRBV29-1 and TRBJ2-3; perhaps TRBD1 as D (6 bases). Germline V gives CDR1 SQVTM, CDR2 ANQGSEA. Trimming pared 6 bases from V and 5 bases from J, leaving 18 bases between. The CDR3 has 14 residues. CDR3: CSVDGAGVGDTQYF. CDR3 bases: TGCAGCGTAGACGGGGCAGGGGTTGGAGATACGCAGTATTTT.

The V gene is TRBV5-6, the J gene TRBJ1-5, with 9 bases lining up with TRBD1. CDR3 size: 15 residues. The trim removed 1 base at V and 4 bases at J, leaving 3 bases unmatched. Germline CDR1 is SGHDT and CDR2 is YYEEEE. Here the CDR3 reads CASSLRGQGNQPQHF. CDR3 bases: TGTGCCAGCAGCTTGAGGGGACAGGGAAATCAGCCCCAGCATTTT.

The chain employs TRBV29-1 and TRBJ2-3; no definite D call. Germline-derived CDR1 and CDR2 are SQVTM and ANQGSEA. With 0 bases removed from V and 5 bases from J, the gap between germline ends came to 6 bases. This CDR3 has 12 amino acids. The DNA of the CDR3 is TGCAGCGTTGAAGAAGGAGTAGATACGCAGTATTTT. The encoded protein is CSVEEGVDTQYF.

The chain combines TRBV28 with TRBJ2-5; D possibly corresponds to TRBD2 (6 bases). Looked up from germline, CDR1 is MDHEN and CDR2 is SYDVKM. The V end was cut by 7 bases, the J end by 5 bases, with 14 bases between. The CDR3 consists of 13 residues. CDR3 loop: CASTPGGVETQYF. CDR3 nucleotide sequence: TGTGCCAGCACCCCCGGGGGAGTGGAGACCCAGTACTTC.

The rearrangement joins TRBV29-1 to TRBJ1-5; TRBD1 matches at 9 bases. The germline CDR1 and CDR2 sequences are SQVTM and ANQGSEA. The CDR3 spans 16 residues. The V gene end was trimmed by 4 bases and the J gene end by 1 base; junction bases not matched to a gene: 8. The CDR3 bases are TGCAGCGTTGGGGAGACAGGGGGTGGGAGCAATCAGCCCCAGCATTTT. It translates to CSVGETGGGSNQPQHF.

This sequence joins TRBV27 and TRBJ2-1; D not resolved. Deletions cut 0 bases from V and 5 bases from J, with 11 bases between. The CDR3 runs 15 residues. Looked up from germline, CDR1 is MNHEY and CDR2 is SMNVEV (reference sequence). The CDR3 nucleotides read TGTGCCAGCAGTTTATCCAGAAGTACCCACAATGAGCAGTTCTTC. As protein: CASSLSRSTHNEQFF.

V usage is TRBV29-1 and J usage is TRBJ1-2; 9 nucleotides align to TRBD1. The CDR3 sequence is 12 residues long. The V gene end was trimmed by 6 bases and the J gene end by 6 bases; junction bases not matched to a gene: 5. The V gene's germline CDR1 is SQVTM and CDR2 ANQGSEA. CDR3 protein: CSVAGQGNGYTF. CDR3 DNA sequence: TGCAGCGTCGCAGGACAGGGGAATGGCTACACCTTC.

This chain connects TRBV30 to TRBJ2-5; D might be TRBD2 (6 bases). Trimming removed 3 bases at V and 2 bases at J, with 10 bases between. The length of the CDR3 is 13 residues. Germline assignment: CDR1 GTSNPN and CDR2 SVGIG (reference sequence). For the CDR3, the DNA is TGTGCCTGGAGCCGGGGGAATCAAGAGACCCAGTACTTC. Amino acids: CAWSRGNQETQYF.

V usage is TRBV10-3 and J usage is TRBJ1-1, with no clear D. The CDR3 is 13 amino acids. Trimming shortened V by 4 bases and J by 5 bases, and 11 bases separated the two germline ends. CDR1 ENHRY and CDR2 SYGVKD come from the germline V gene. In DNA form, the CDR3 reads TGTGCCATCAGTGGAACGGGGAGGACTGAAGCTTTCTTT. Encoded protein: CAISGTGRTEAFF.

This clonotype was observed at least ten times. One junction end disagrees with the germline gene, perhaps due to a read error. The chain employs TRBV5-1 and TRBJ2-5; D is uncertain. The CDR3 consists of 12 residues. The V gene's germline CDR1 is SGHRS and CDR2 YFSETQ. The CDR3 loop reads CASSLVGETQYF. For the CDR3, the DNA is TGTGCCAGCAGTTTAGTGGGTGAGACCCAGTACTTC.

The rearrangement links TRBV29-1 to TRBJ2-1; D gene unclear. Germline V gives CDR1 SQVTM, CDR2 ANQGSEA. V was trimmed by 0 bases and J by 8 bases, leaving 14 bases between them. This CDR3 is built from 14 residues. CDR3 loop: CSVEDRLGFHEQFF. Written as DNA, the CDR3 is TGCAGCGTTGAAGATCGGTTGGGTTTCCATGAGCAGTTCTTC.

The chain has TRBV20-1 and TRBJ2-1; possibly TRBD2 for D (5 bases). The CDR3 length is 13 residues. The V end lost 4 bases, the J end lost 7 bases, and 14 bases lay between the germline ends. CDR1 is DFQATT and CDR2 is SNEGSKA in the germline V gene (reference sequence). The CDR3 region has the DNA TGCAGTGCTAAAGGTCCACGAGGGAATGAGCAGTTCTTC. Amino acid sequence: CSAKGPRGNEQFF.

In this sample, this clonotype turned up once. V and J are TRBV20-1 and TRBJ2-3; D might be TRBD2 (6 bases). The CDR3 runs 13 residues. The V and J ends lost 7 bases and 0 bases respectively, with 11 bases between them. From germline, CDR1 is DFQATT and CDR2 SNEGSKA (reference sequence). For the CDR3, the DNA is TGCAGTGGGTCCGGGACTAGCACAGATACGCAGTATTTT. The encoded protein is CSGSGTSTDTQYF.